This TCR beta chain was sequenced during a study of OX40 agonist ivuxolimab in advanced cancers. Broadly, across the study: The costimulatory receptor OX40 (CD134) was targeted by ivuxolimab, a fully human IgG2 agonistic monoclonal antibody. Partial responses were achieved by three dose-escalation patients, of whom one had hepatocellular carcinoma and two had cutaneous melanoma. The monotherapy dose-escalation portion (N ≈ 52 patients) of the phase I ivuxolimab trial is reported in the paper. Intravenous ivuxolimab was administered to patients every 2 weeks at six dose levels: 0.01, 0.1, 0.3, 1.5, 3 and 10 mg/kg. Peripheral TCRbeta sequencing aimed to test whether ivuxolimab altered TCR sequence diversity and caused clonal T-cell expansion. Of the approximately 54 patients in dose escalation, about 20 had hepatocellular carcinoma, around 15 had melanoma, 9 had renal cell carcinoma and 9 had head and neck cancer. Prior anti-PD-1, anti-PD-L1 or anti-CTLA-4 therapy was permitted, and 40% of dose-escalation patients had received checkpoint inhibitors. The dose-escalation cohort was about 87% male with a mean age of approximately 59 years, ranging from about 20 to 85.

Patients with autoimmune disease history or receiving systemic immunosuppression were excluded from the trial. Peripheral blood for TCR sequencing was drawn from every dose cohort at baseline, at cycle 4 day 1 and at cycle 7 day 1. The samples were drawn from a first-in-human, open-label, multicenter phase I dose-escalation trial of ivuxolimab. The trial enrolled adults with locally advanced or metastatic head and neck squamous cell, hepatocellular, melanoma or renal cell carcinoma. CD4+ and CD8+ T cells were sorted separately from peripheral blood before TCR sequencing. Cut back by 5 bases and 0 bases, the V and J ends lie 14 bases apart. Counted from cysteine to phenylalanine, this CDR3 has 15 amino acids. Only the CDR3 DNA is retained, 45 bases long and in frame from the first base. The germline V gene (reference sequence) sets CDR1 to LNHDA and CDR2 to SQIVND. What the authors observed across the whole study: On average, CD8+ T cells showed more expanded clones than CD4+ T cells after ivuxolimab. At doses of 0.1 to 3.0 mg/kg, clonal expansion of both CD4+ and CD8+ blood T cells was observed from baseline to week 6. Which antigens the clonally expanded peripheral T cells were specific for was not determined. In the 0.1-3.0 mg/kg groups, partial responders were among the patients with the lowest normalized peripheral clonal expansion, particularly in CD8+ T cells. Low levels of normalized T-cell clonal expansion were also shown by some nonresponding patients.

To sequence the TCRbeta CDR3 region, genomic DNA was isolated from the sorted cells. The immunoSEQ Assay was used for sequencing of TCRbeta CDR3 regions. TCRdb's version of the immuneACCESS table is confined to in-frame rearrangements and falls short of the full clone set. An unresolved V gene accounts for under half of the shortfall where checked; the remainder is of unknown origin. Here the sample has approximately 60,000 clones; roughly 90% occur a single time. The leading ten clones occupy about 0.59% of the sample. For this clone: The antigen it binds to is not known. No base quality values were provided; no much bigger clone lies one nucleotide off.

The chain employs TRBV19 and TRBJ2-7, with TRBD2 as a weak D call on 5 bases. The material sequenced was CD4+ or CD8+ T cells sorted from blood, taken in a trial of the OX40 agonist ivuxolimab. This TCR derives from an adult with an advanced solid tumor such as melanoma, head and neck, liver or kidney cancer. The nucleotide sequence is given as TGTGCCAGTAGTTCAATGGCGGGTAACTCCTACGAGCAGTACTTC. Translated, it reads CASSSMAGNSYEQYF.